These 10 T cell receptor beta chains were sequenced from one sample in a study of blood T cells in healthy people across ages (dated by TCRdb to the mid-2010s). The library was generated by 5' RACE. The instrument given in TCRdb is Illumina HiSeq 2500. A second PCR of about 7 to 12 cycles was run with a J-beta primer mix and a sample-barcoded 5' primer. Through fastp at Q25 and MiXCR, TCRdb rebuilt clones from the public reads, retaining in-frame beta chains. One record per CDR3 amino acid sequence lists the most common genes and DNA. The sample table records about 800,000 distinct CDR3 sequences; 25% of these occur just once. Jointly, the top ten make up 3% to 4.5% of the sample. These data were also filed under a second study, of T cells of mothers and their children.

Sequenced material: blood. The source of these receptors is a boy aged 10-17 years in good health.

Turning to this clonotype: The junction does not match germline at one end; this may be a read error. The chain joins TRBV2 to TRBJ1-1; D is undetermined. This CDR3 region has 13 residues. Germline CDR1 reads SNHLY; CDR2 reads FYNNEI. The CDR3 region has the DNA TGTGCCAGCAGGGAAGAGATGAACACTGAAGCTTTCTTT. Its protein is CASREEMNTEAFF.

This clonotype has just a few counts. V and J are TRBV20-1 and TRBJ2-5, with TRBD2 matching 7 bases. CDR1 is DFQATT and CDR2 is SNEGSKA in the germline V gene (reference sequence). J was trimmed by 2 bases and V by 5 bases; bases with no gene match: 5. The CDR3 extends over 13 amino acids. The CDR3 here is CSAPPGLQETQYF. In nucleotides, the CDR3 is TGCAGTGCTCCTCCGGGACTACAAGAGACCCAGTACTTC.

The chain employs TRBV4-3 and TRBJ2-5; the match to TRBD1 covers 8 bases. TRBJ2-7 explains the end of the DNA better; the J call may be wrong. The CDR3 is made up of 20 amino acids. The germline V gene has CDR1 LGHNA and CDR2 YSLEER. CDR3 coding DNA: TGCGCCAGCAGCCAAGATGTTCTAGGGGGTCTGACAGGGGCGTTCTACGAGCAGTACTTC. Encoded protein: CASSQDVLGGLTGAFYEQYF.

Details on this clonotype: Mismatch with germline at one junction end may stem from a read error. The chain couples TRBV25-1 to TRBJ1-2; no firm D call. From germline, CDR1 is MGHDK and CDR2 SYGVNS. The CDR3 is 16 amino acids. The CDR3 DNA reads TGTGTCAGCAGTGAATCCTCGGCCGGGCCCCATGATGGCTACACCTTC. This sequence encodes CVSSESSAGPHDGYTF.

This clonotype was detected only a few times. V usage is TRBV20-1 and J usage is TRBJ2-7; 10 positions match TRBD1. Trimming took 6 bases from V and 7 from J; bases not matched to a gene: 6. The germline gives CDR1 DFQATT, CDR2 SNEGSKA (reference sequence). This CDR3 is 12 amino acids long. DNA of the CDR3: TGCAGTGCGGTCGGGACAGGGGAAGAGCAGTACTTC. Its protein is CSAVGTGEEQYF.

This rearrangement joins TRBV6-6 to TRBJ2-2, with D perhaps matching TRBD2 (7 bases). Trimming removed 2 bases from V and 1 base from J, with 11 bases in between. CDR1 and CDR2 from the germline V gene are MNHNY and SVGAGI (reference sequence). This CDR3 is 16 amino acids long. The CDR3, as DNA: TGTGCCAGCAGTTACGTGGGGGGGCGGAACACCGGGGAGCTGTTTTTT. It yields the protein CASSYVGGRNTGELFF.

This chain joins TRBV27 and TRBJ1-6; D not certain. The germline gives CDR1 MNHEY, CDR2 SMNVEV (reference sequence). CDR3 length: 15 residues. V lost 8 bases to trimming and J lost 8 bases, with 19 bases between them. CDR3 bases: TGTGCCAGCCGGAGGTGGGAGGCTGGGGATTCACCCCTCCACTTT. It codes for CASRRWEAGDSPLHF.

The gene calls are TRBV20-1 and TRBJ2-3; TRBD2 agrees at 9 bases. This CDR3 comprises 15 residues. The germline CDR1 and CDR2 sequences are DFQATT and SNEGSKA (reference sequence). The V and J ends lost 6 bases and 3 bases, in that order; junction bases with no gene match: 10. CDR3 DNA sequence: TGCAGTGCACGGATAGCGGGAGAGGAAACAGATACGCAGTATTTT. Residues: CSARIAGEETDTQYF.

This clonotype showed up just once. The J gene is TRBJ2-1, the V gene TRBV5-1; D may be TRBD2 (5 bases). Germline V gene sequence: CDR1 SGHRS, CDR2 YFSETQ. The V and J ends lost 0 bases and 8 bases respectively, with 12 bases between them. The length of the CDR3 is 14 residues. This chain's CDR3 is CASSLESLGDEQFF. For the CDR3, the DNA is TGCGCCAGCAGCTTGGAAAGTTTGGGAGATGAGCAGTTCTTC.

The chain links TRBV30 to TRBJ1-6; 7 nucleotides align to TRBD1. This CDR3 has 14 amino acids. Germline trimming cut 4 bases from V and 3 bases from J; bases unmatched to any gene: 3. Germline lookup yields CDR1 GTSNPN and CDR2 SVGIG (reference sequence). For the CDR3, the DNA is TGTGCCTGGACCCGGGACAGCTATAATTCACCCCTCCACTTT. The encoded protein is CAWTRDSYNSPLHF.